This T cell receptor beta chain was retrieved from a study of shared clonotypes between healthy human individuals. About this clone itself: Its antigen is unidentified.

The CDR3 runs 15 residues. The V gene's germline CDR1 is SGHAT and CDR2 FQNNGV. The V and J ends lost 5 bases and 3 bases, in that order; junction bases with no gene match: 6. Findings of the study overall: For naive CD4 cells, approximately 5% of clonotypes were shared across a few donors.

Across several immunoSEQ plates, the genomic DNA of each subset was split evenly. Profiled with immunoSEQ multiplex PCR; TCRdb holds only in-frame clones, not every one. The sample lists hundreds of thousands of clones; approximately 79% were seen once. Sequences were obtained from memory CD4+ T cells sorted from blood. Subset described: CD45RA-negative fraction. This receptor was identified in a woman in her 30s in good health. V is TRBV11-2 and J is TRBJ2-1; 8 positions match TRBD1. DNA of the CDR3: TGTGCCAGCAGCCGAAACAGGGGGGACTACAATGAGCAGTTCTTC. This encodes CASSRNRGDYNEQFF.